This T cell receptor beta chain was captured in a study of somatic mutations in cytotoxic T cells in rheumatoid arthritis. Study background: Blood from the patient (about 29 ml EDTA) was drawn right after diagnosis, pretreatment.

Measured with immunoSEQ multiplex PCR; TCRdb has only the in-frame clones, and not every one. The table records roughly 16,000 clones, less than 90% of them present only once. This clone was recorded a few times. The junction shows a germline mismatch at one end, possibly a read error. The receptor was isolated from an adult with rheumatoid arthritis. Sequenced: CD8+ T cells sorted from blood.

In DNA form, the CDR3 reads TGCGCCAGCAGTGAGTCCGAGACAGCCCCCAAACTCTTC. Translation gives CASSESETAPKLF. The chain employs TRBV10-1 and TRBJ2-1, with a possible D match to TRBD1 (5 bases). CDR3 length equals 13 residues. CDR1 and CDR2 from the germline V gene are WNHNN and SYGVQD (reference sequence).